A selection of T cell receptor beta chains follows, all from one sample in a study of glioma-infiltrating T cells after dendritic cell vaccination. Generated by immunoSEQ multiplex PCR, the TCRdb table keeps only in-frame clones and is missing some. Among roughly 88,000 clones listed, about 81% were seen once. Here the sequenced sample was blood, taken after dendritic cell vaccination. The receptors shown here come from a human donor with glioblastoma. CDR3s include the opening cysteine and the closing phenylalanine or tryptophan. The D gene is left open where the match is weak. A row's size may be missing; if present it is once, few, many or a size class.

V gene: TRBV6-5
clone size: NA
D gene: NA
J gene: TRBJ2-2
CDR3 protein: CASRTAIGDLGELFF
CDR3 DNA: TGTGCCAGCAGAACCGCGATCGGGGATCTCGGGGAGCTGTTTTTT

V gene: TRBV30
clone size: once
D gene: NA
J gene: TRBJ1-2
CDR3 protein: CAWIAFYGYTF
CDR3 DNA: TGTGCCTGGATAGCCTTCTATGGCTACACCTTC

V gene: TRBV19
clone size: NA
D gene: NA
J gene: TRBJ1-5
CDR3 protein: CASNMGRLLESNQPQHF
CDR3 DNA: TGTGCCAGTAATATGGGCAGGCTGCTCGAGAGCAATCAGCCCCAGCATTTT

V gene: TRBV6-5
clone size: NA
D gene: NA
J gene: TRBJ1-1
CDR3 protein: CASTPPGYTEAFF
CDR3 DNA: TGTGCCAGCACACCACCAGGCTACACTGAAGCTTTCTTT

V gene: TRBV5-1
clone size: NA
D gene: NA
J gene: TRBJ1-2
CDR3 protein: CASSFLPQGSMSYTF
CDR3 DNA: TGCGCCAGCAGCTTCCTCCCCCAGGGGTCTATGAGCTACACCTTC

V gene: TRBV10-3
clone size: NA
D gene: TRBD2
J gene: TRBJ2-1
CDR3 protein: CAISEPGLAGDPSYNEQFF
CDR3 DNA: TGTGCCATCAGTGAGCCCGGTCTAGCGGGGGACCCCTCCTACAATGAGCAGTTCTTC

V gene: TRBV5-1
clone size: NA
D gene: TRBD1
J gene: TRBJ1-1
CDR3 protein: CASSPRTGLNTEAFF
CDR3 DNA: TGCGCCAGCAGCCCCAGGACAGGCTTGAACACTGAAGCTTTCTTT

V gene: TRBV6-1
clone size: few
D gene: NA
J gene: TRBJ1-5
CDR3 protein: CASSEAPNSYNQPQHF
CDR3 DNA: TGTGCCAGCAGTGAAGCCCCTAACAGCTACAATCAGCCCCAGCATTTT

V gene: TRBV6-5
clone size: NA
D gene: NA
J gene: TRBJ2-7
CDR3 protein: CASSYSGTGNPFEQYF
CDR3 DNA: TGTGCCAGCAGTTACTCGGGCACAGGGAACCCTTTCGAGCAGTACTTC

V gene: TRBV2
clone size: NA
D gene: NA
J gene: TRBJ2-5
CDR3 protein: CASSEIPWPTQYF
CDR3 DNA: TGTGCCAGCAGTGAAATCCCTTGGCCGACCCAGTACTTC

V gene: TRBV5-5
clone size: few
D gene: TRBD1
J gene: TRBJ1-2
CDR3 protein: CASSLGGTAYGYTF
CDR3 DNA: TGTGCCAGCAGCTTGGGAGGGACAGCTTATGGCTACACCTTC

V gene: TRBV9
clone size: NA
D gene: NA
J gene: TRBJ1-1
CDR3 protein: CASSVGLLVNTEAFF
CDR3 DNA: TGTGCCAGCAGCGTGGGCCTTTTGGTTAACACTGAAGCTTTCTTT

V gene: TRBV5-5
clone size: NA
D gene: NA
J gene: TRBJ1-2
CDR3 protein: CASSFREGYSNYGYTF
CDR3 DNA: TGTGCCAGCAGCTTCCGGGAGGGCTACTCTAACTATGGCTACACCTTC

V gene: TRBV27
clone size: NA
D gene: NA
J gene: TRBJ2-4
CDR3 protein: CASSLRSGSNKNIQYF
CDR3 DNA: TGTGCCAGCAGTTTACGGTCGGGGTCTAACAAAAACATTCAGTACTTC

V gene: TRBV10-3
clone size: NA
D gene: TRBD2
J gene: TRBJ2-1
CDR3 protein: CAISRTSGVLSYNEQFF
CDR3 DNA: TGTGCCATCAGTAGGACTAGCGGGGTGCTTTCCTACAATGAGCAGTTCTTC

V gene: TRBV6-5
clone size: few
D gene: NA
J gene: TRBJ1-5
CDR3 protein: CASSYSGASNQPQHF
CDR3 DNA: TGTGCCAGCAGTTACTCAGGGGCTAGCAATCAGCCCCAGCATTTT

V gene: TRBV5-6
clone size: NA
D gene: TRBD1
J gene: TRBJ1-3
CDR3 protein: CASSGEHRGFGGNTIYF
CDR3 DNA: TGTGCCAGCAGCGGGGAACACAGGGGATTTGGTGGAAACACCATATATTTT

V gene: TRBV25-1
clone size: NA
D gene: TRBD1
J gene: TRBJ1-5
CDR3 protein: CASSDQGAQPQHF
CDR3 DNA: TGTGCCAGCAGTGACCAGGGGGCTCAGCCCCAGCATTTT

V gene: TRBV2
clone size: NA
D gene: TRBD1
J gene: TRBJ2-7
CDR3 protein: CASRGQGAGEQYF
CDR3 DNA: TGTGCCAGCAGAGGACAGGGGGCAGGGGAGCAGTACTTC

V gene: TRBV6-6
clone size: NA
D gene: NA
J gene: TRBJ1-2
CDR3 protein: CASSNPQIDGYTF
CDR3 DNA: TGTGCCAGCAGTAACCCCCAGATTGATGGCTACACCTTC

V gene: TRBV5-6
clone size: NA
D gene: TRBD2
J gene: TRBJ2-5
CDR3 protein: CASSFPGGGGETQYF
CDR3 DNA: TGTGCCAGCAGCTTCCCAGGCGGGGGGGGAGAGACCCAGTACTTC

V gene: TRBV2
clone size: NA
D gene: TRBD2
J gene: TRBJ2-5
CDR3 protein: CASRRGLAGETQYF
CDR3 DNA: TGTGCCAGCAGAAGAGGACTAGCTGGGGAGACCCAGTACTTC

V gene: TRBV19
clone size: NA
D gene: NA
J gene: TRBJ2-5
CDR3 protein: CASGGQGTRETQYF
CDR3 DNA: TGTGCCAGTGGCGGGCAGGGGACGAGGGAGACCCAGTACTTC

V gene: TRBV27
clone size: few
D gene: TRBD1
J gene: TRBJ1-6
CDR3 protein: CASSFQQGVNSPLHF
CDR3 DNA: TGTGCCAGCAGTTTCCAGCAGGGGGTGAATTCACCCCTCCACTTT

V gene: TRBV6-6
clone size: NA
D gene: TRBD2
J gene: TRBJ2-5
CDR3 protein: CASSLGPGGGQETQYF
CDR3 DNA: TGTGCCAGCAGTTTAGGCCCTGGGGGGGGCCAAGAGACCCAGTACTTC

V gene: TRBV4-1
clone size: NA
D gene: NA
J gene: TRBJ1-1
CDR3 protein: CASSPGARHTEAFF
CDR3 DNA: TGCGCCAGCAGCCCTGGGGCCAGACACACTGAAGCTTTCTTT

V gene: TRBV29-1
clone size: NA
D gene: NA
J gene: TRBJ2-3
CDR3 protein: CSVGVTDTQYF
CDR3 DNA: TGCAGCGTAGGGGTCACAGATACGCAGTATTTT

V gene: TRBV5-4
clone size: once
D gene: TRBD1
J gene: TRBJ1-4
CDR3 protein: CASTRQGAGEKLFF
CDR3 DNA: TGTGCCAGCACTCGACAGGGGGCCGGAGAAAAACTGTTTTTT

V gene: TRBV27
clone size: NA
D gene: NA
J gene: TRBJ2-2
CDR3 protein: CASSWEVPGELFF
CDR3 DNA: TGTGCCAGCAGTTGGGAGGTTCCCGGGGAGCTGTTTTTT

V gene: TRBV27
clone size: NA
D gene: TRBD1
J gene: TRBJ1-3
CDR3 protein: CASSLSLRTGFRNTIYF
CDR3 DNA: TGTGCCAGCAGTTTATCGCTCCGGACAGGCTTTAGAAACACCATATATTTT

V gene: TRBV18
clone size: NA
D gene: NA
J gene: TRBJ1-1
CDR3 protein: CASSQGGLNTEAFF
CDR3 DNA: TGTGCCAGCTCACAAGGAGGGTTGAACACTGAAGCTTTCTTT

V gene: TRBV28
clone size: NA
D gene: NA
J gene: TRBJ1-6
CDR3 protein: CASSLWTDNSPLHF
CDR3 DNA: TGTGCCAGCAGTTTGTGGACAGATAATTCACCCCTCCACTTT

V gene: TRBV7-2
clone size: NA
D gene: TRBD2
J gene: TRBJ2-7
CDR3 protein: CASSPYSGGEQYF
CDR3 DNA: TGTGCCAGCAGCCCATATTCGGGGGGGGAGCAGTACTTC